This T cell receptor (beta chain) emerged from a study of cytomegalovirus exposure and HLA in healthy donors (dated by TCRdb to 2017 to 2019). Study-wide context: An earlier analysis of some 600 of the donors reported about 300 Gb of sequence data and about 120 million unique TCR beta sequences obtained from some 200 million T cells. An earlier analysis of around 580 of the donors used high-throughput TCR beta sequencing to judge whether each TCR beta V gene segment behaved as functional or pseudogenic. Roughly 5 DR-DQ haplotypes were treated as single units for association and clustering because of strong linkage in the cohort. To predict cytomegalovirus infection status, the study combined high-throughput TCR immunosequencing, statistical association of individual TCRs with disease status, and machine learning. The number of donors typed differed by locus, with about 620-630 for A, B, C, DRB1 and DQB1, more than 500 for DQA1, about 610 for DPA1, and some 440 for DPB1. In the later analysis, no new phenotypic data were used to find candidate immune exposures; instead, reliance was placed on TCR beta sequences and their occurrence across donors. On average, 235,054 unique TCR beta nucleotide sequences were sequenced per donor among about 400 genotyped donors of the cohort, with roughly 18% of those sequences being non-productive. Genome-wide SNP genotypes for about 55% of the roughly 670 donors were used in a later genetic analysis, which treated that subset as a discovery cohort. An early release covering around 630 HLA-typed donors comprised about 290 gigabases of sequencing data and around 85 million unique TCR sequences. To study patterns of TCR occurrence, a later analysis re-analyzed previously published TCR beta repertoires from around 670 donors and added high-resolution HLA genotyping. The genetic ancestry cluster associated with self-reported Caucasian donors included 81% of the roughly 360 genotyped donors. The study aimed to test whether cataloging public T cell receptors could reveal signatures of past pathogen exposure. HLA typing included class I and class II loci at four-digit resolution. All discovery cohort repertoires had been generated using a single sequencing platform. A separate validation cohort of approximately 120 different subjects was used in addition to the approximately 640-subject first cohort. Alongside the repertoire data, information on donor age, sex, ethnicity and CMV serostatus was compiled. The study profiled the T cell repertoires of about 720 subjects by immunosequencing and related them to cytomegalovirus serostatus.

From the cysteine up to the phenylalanine, the CDR3 has a length of 12 residues. Of all the DNA, just the CDR3 is kept, 36 bases in frame from base 1. CDR1 and CDR2 (MNHEY, SVGAGI) derive from the germline V gene. A distance of 11 bases separates the germline ends of V and J, which lose 5 bases and 9 bases respectively. A note on this clone: The target of this receptor is not known. Base qualities are missing; no much larger clone stands one base away.

Preparation of the library involved the immunoSEQ multiplex PCR assay. For the multiplex PCR, a mixture combining 60 forward primers for TCR Vbeta segments and 13 reverse primers for TCR Jbeta segments was used. The CDR3 region of rearranged TCR beta genes was amplified from genomic DNA by a multiplex PCR assay. The amplified TCR beta libraries were sequenced on the Illumina HiSeq System as 87-base-pair reads. For the original study's pipeline: Across the 500 to 850 repertoires, a later analysis counted tens of millions of unique TCR beta chains, 9.5 million to 12 million of which were shared by at least two donors. A nearest-neighbor algorithm error-corrected the raw reads and collapsed the reads into unique sequences, merging closely related sequences to remove PCR and sequencing errors. To assign V, D and J gene segments, CDR3 sequences were aligned to IMGT reference sequences. For a sequence to be retained, at least a six-nucleotide match to both a V gene segment and a J gene segment was required. Rearrangements were classified as productive when the CDR3 lacked stop codons and remained in frame with V and J, and all other rearrangements were classified as non-productive. Following IMGT convention, CDR3 was defined as the stretch from the second conserved V-encoded cysteine up to the conserved J-encoded phenylalanine. Sequences without an unambiguous match to a single V gene segment were excluded from the earlier analysis of approximately 560 of the donors. An earlier analysis of a few hundred of the donors called V segments functional above 56.7% productive rearrangements and segregating when the between-donor standard deviation exceeded 5%. A statistical classification framework was built to diagnose cytomegalovirus status from the catalog of TCR beta chain sequences. In a later analysis, V and J genes were assigned by comparing TCR nucleotide sequences against IMGT/GENE-DB human TR gene sequences. A later analysis assigned CDR3 sequences and most-parsimonious VDJ recombination scenarios with the TCRdist pipeline. In a later analysis, each TCR beta chain was defined by its CDR3 amino acid sequence together with its V-gene family, and reads lacking a unique V-gene family were excluded. In a later analysis, 450 to 600 highly shared, low-generation-probability nucleotide sequences were removed to address suspected cross-contamination and a sequencing artifact. In a later analysis, a clonal expansion index was calculated for each public chain from normalized within-repertoire ranks of inferred template counts. In a later analysis, generation probabilities were computed using a VDJ recombination model fitted to out-of-frame rearrangements, and the results were checked against IGoR. In a later analysis, hypergeometric tests were used to score TCR-TCR, TCR-HLA and TCR-CMV co-occurrence, with a repertoire-size bias correction applied to TCR pairs. False discovery rates were estimated in a later analysis by permuting HLA or CMV assignments 20 times. In a later analysis, co-occurring TCRs were grouped using DBSCAN, and TCRdist sequence similarity was added for clustering within HLA-allele-positive subsets. For co-occurrence clustering, repertoires with fewer than 30,000 or more than 120,000 public chains were excluded, along with a handful of repertoires with anomalous nucleotide sharing. TCRdb obtained this table from immuneACCESS and retained in-frame rearrangements with V and J assigned. These tables miss some clones; where compared with another copy, unresolved V genes account for less than half of the shortfall, and the remainder is unexplained. Clonal size and the V and J genes are those of that table, whereas D and trimming came from the DNA. The sample profile shows about 120,000 clones; 75% of them were found once. 1.6% of the sample is held by the ten biggest clonotypes.

The cohort comprised fewer than 700 healthy bone marrow donors. Cohort members were all nominally healthy when sampled, although unrecorded immune exposures were likely present. The donor tested CMV seronegative, placing the donor among the 350 or so seronegative members of the cohort. Every donor gave a peripheral blood sample, and the peripheral blood mononuclear cells from that sample were used for TCR beta sequencing. The Qiagen DNeasy Blood Extraction Kit was used to extract genomic DNA from the blood cell samples. The investigation overall reported the following: Across donors, most TCR sequences were observed very rarely, whereas some public TCRs were present in many individuals. About 17 rarely observed V segments, including chromosome 9 orphons, were excluded from the earlier analysis of about 610 of the donors because counts were too low. Three of the identified cytomegalovirus-associated TCR beta chains were confirmed in vitro to be specific for cytomegalovirus antigens. The study gave a list of 150 to 200 TCR beta chains associated with cytomegalovirus. Specific HLA alleles were associated with 15,000 to 20,000 TCR beta sequences at a false discovery rate of 0.05 in a later analysis. In this cohort, only TCR beta chains were sequenced, and detectable features were limited by the absence of alpha or paired-chain data. Several of the top co-occurrence clusters appeared to be linked to parvovirus B19, influenza, CMV and Epstein-Barr virus, according to a later analysis. According to the authors, the approach could potentially be generalized to other disease states and immunological phenotypes. A later analysis found that TCR association rates varied across HLA loci, with DRB1 alleles showing the most associated TCRs and HLA-C alleles the fewest. An association between a missense DCLRE1C variant and V-gene and J-gene trimming of TCR beta chains was found in a later genetic analysis and replicated in an independent cohort. Correlated functional status among segregating V segments might reflect linkage disequilibrium, but an unknown experimental factor could not be ruled out. An earlier analysis of some 560 of the donors showed that most TCR beta V segments appeared in productive rearrangements either about 87% or about 30% of the time, which broadly matched IMGT annotations. The classifier was reported to diagnose cytomegalovirus status with high specificity and sensitivity in both the original and validation cohorts. A cluster of highly shared sequence variants was judged likely to represent a technical artifact of the sequencing pipeline. A further reported finding was that TCR beta sequences accurately predicted the HLA-A and HLA-B alleles for most subjects in the first cohort. Some IMGT-functional V segments, including TRBV6-2 and TRBV6-3, could not be distinguished by the 87-base-pair reads and were therefore excluded. A later analysis found that most CMV-associated TCR beta chains appeared HLA-restricted, with HLA associations seemingly driven largely by CMV exposure. In a later genetic analysis, fewer N-insertions in productive TCRs were reported among donors in an Asian-associated ancestry cluster than the approximately 670-donor mean. When HLA alleles, especially DR and DQ, strongly co-occurred, TCR associations were difficult to assign to individual alleles. Immune exposure information for the cohort was limited to CMV serostatus. Presence/absence analyses assumed roughly uniform sequencing depth across donors, an assumption that may not hold. A later analysis found that HLA-associated TCR beta chains were more clonally expanded and had lower generation probabilities than equally common non-associated chains. Because HLA typing was missing for some donors at each locus, association tests included only the typed subset.

The source material was PBMCs. The TCR originated in a woman in her late teens or twenties in good health and CMV-seronegative. This receptor chain uses TRBV6-5 and TRBJ1-5, with the D gene call left open. The DNA sequence is TGTGCCAGCAGTCCCTTATGGCCGCCCCAGCATTTT. Its protein product is CASSPLWPPQHF.